Following are 27 T cell receptor beta chains from one sample sequenced in a study of human T cells and chemical hapten exposure. The template was total RNA from unfractionated whole blood. TCRdb itself ran the 5' RACE reads through MiXCR, one entry per CDR3 protein. The sample records around 100,000 distinct CDR3 sequences, approximately 20% being singletons. The source is a human donor in good health.

The chain employs TRBV5-1 and TRBJ2-3, with TRBD2 matching 15 bases. The CDR3 extends over 15 amino acids. V was clipped by 7 bases and J by 5 bases; unmatched bases: 5. The V gene's germline CDR1 is SGHRS and CDR2 YFSETQ. The CDR3 sequence: CASRTSGRAGDTQYF. The CDR3 coding sequence is TGCGCCAGCCGGACTAGCGGGAGGGCCGGAGATACGCAGTATTTT.

This clonotype has only a few counts. The rearrangement links TRBV6-2 or TRBV6-3 to TRBJ1-4; 9 bases line up with TRBD1. The germline gives CDR1 MNHEY, CDR2 SVGEGT. The CDR3 loop spans 16 amino acids. V gave up 7 bases and J gave up 7 bases; unmatched junction bases: 13. CDR3 region: CASNPRPGQGREKLFF. DNA for the CDR3: TGTGCCAGCAACCCACGTCCGGGACAGGGTCGTGAAAAACTGTTTTTT.

In its sample, this clonotype was seen many times. The chain joins TRBV6-6 to TRBJ1-6, with D hard to call. This CDR3 is built from 14 residues. Germline values: CDR1 MNHNY, CDR2 SVGAGI (reference sequence). V was pared by 7 bases and J by 1 base, with 8 bases between. CDR3 protein: CASTSGSYNSPLHF. CDR3 sequence (DNA): TGTGCCAGCACCTCGGGGTCCTATAATTCACCCCTCCACTTT.

This chain uses TRBV10-1 with TRBJ2-1; no reliable D call. Per the germline V gene, CDR1 is WNHNN and CDR2 is SYGVQD (reference sequence). The CDR3 consists of 13 residues. The V end lost 0 bases, the J end lost 9 bases, and 9 bases lay between the germline ends. CDR3 residues: CASSESGRSEQFF. The CDR3 DNA sequence: TGCGCCAGCAGTGAGTCCGGTCGTAGTGAGCAGTTCTTC.

The CDR3 loop is CASSLSPLIEQYF. As DNA, the CDR3 is TGTGCCAGCAGTTTATCCCCCTTGATCGAGCAGTACTTC. The rearrangement links TRBV28 to TRBJ2-7; D remains ambiguous. This CDR3 contains 13 residues. Trimming removed 1 base from V and 6 bases from J, with 10 bases in between. Per the germline V gene, CDR1 is MDHEN and CDR2 is SYDVKM.

The sample holds one count of this clonotype. The chain couples TRBV27 to TRBJ1-5; 8 bases line up with TRBD1. The CDR3 consists of 15 residues. Germline V lookup: CDR1 MNHEY, CDR2 SMNVEV (reference sequence). The junction had 6 bases not matched to a gene; V was cut back by 2 bases and J by 6 bases. The CDR3 is CASSLRGRGPQPQHF. The CDR3 DNA sequence: TGTGCCAGCAGTTTAAGGGGCAGGGGGCCTCAGCCCCAGCATTTT.

There are a few counts of this clonotype. The chain is built from TRBV28 and TRBJ2-7; D remains unclear. V lost 8 bases and J 2 bases, leaving 16 bases between the germline ends. CDR1 is MDHEN and CDR2 is SYDVKM in the germline V gene. The CDR3 is made up of 14 amino acids. The CDR3 DNA follows: TGTGCCAGCGGCCCCCGGATGCCCCCCTACGAGCAGTACTTC. Translated: CASGPRMPPYEQYF.

The chain has TRBV3-1 and TRBJ1-2; unclear D gene. This CDR3 contains 13 residues. V was pared by 1 base and J by 2 bases, with 5 bases between. Germline V CDR1 and CDR2: LGHDT, YNNKEL (reference sequence). The CDR3 here is CASSQAVNYGYTF. CDR3 coding DNA: TGTGCCAGCAGCCAAGCAGTGAACTATGGCTACACCTTC.

The genes are TRBV20-1 and TRBJ2-2; no firm D call. CDR3 length: 14 residues. Germline assignment: CDR1 DFQATT and CDR2 SNEGSKA (reference sequence). V lost 1 base and J 1 base, leaving 7 bases between the germline ends. CDR3 DNA sequence: TGCAGTGCTAGAGTGCCGGGGAACACCGGGGAGCTGTTTTTT. As protein: CSARVPGNTGELFF.

The CDR3 sequence is CASSQGPTYEQYF. CDR3 bases: TGTGCCAGCAGTCAGGGGCCGACCTACGAGCAGTACTTC. The genes are TRBV6-5 and TRBJ2-7; tentative D call: TRBD1 (6 bases). There are 13 residues in the CDR3. V lost 5 bases and J lost 2, with 10 bases in between. Germline V gene data show CDR1 as MNHEY and CDR2 as SVGAGI.

The chain combines TRBV13 with TRBJ1-4, with D tentatively TRBD1 (6 bases). CDR1 and CDR2 (germline): PRHDT, FYEKMQ (reference sequence). The CDR3 length is 15 residues. V was shortened by 5 bases and J by 8 bases, with 18 bases between the two germline ends. CDR3 protein: CASSRGGVVREKLFF. The CDR3 DNA sequence: TGTGCCAGCAGCCGAGGGGGTGTCGTTCGAGAAAAACTGTTTTTT. Supplemented by reference TRBV13 and TRBJ1-4, the full variable domain reads AAGVIQSPRHLIKEKRETATLKCYPIPRHDTVYWYQQGPGQDPQFLISFYEKMQSDKGSIPDRFSAQQFSDYHSELNMSSLELGDSALYFCASSRGGVVREKLFFGSGTQLSVL.

The chain links TRBV30 to TRBJ1-5, with 9 bases identical to TRBD1. Germline V lookup: CDR1 GTSNPN, CDR2 SVGIG (reference sequence). The V and J ends lost 3 bases and 4 bases, in that order; junction bases with no gene match: 4. The CDR3 consists of 14 residues. CDR3 sequence (DNA): TGTGCCTGGAGGGGGACAGGGTCGAATCAGCCCCAGCATTTT. This sequence encodes CAWRGTGSNQPQHF. The whole variable domain, remainder taken from reference TRBV30 and TRBJ1-5, is SQTIHQWPATLVQPVGSPLSLECTVEGTSNPNLYWYRQAAGRGLQLLFYSVGIGQISSEVPQNLSASRPQDRQFILSSKKLLLSDSGFYLCAWRGTGSNQPQHFGDGTRLSIL.

The rearrangement joins TRBV7-9 to TRBJ2-3, with D maybe TRBD2 (5 bases). Germline loops: CDR1 SEHNR, CDR2 FQNEAQ (reference sequence). The CDR3 length is 15 residues. V was shortened by 1 base and J by 4 bases, with 12 bases between the two germline ends. CDR3 in amino acids: CASSLGMRVSDTQYF. CDR3 nucleotide sequence: TGTGCCAGCAGCTTAGGAATGAGGGTGTCAGATACGCAGTATTTT.

The chain links TRBV12-3 or TRBV12-4 to TRBJ2-2, with 7 bases fitting TRBD2. V lost 6 bases and J lost 5; bases outside the gene matches: 12. The length of the CDR3 is 16 residues. CDR3 in DNA: TGTGCCAGCAGGCGGGGGACCGACCGCCCAACCGGGGAGCTGTTTTTT. Translated, it gives CASRRGTDRPTGELFF.

This clonotype was detected a few times. V usage is TRBV20-1 and J usage is TRBJ2-2; 11 bases line up with TRBD2. This CDR3 has 17 residues. CDR1 is DFQATT and CDR2 is SNEGSKA in the germline V gene (reference sequence). After removal of 4 bases from V and 6 bases from J, the junction contained 13 bases not matched to a gene. The CDR3 coding sequence is TGCAGTGCTAACGATGTAGCGGGAGGGGCAAGAGCCGGGGAGCTGTTTTTT. The encoded protein is CSANDVAGGARAGELFF.

V is TRBV14 and J is TRBJ1-5; D gene unclear. The CDR3 is 14 residues long. The V gene lost 1 base and the J gene lost 4 bases, with 8 bases spanning the gap. The germline V gene has CDR1 SGHDN and CDR2 FVKESK. This CDR3 is CASSQGGWNQPQHF. The CDR3 DNA reads as TGTGCCAGCAGCCAAGGGGGTTGGAATCAGCCCCAGCATTTT.

V usage is TRBV4-1 and J usage is TRBJ2-5, with TRBD1 identical over 7 bases. J lost 3 bases, V lost 3 bases, and 4 bases had no gene match. The CDR3 has 14 amino acids. Germline CDR1 and CDR2: MGHRA and YSYEKL. The DNA for the CDR3 is TGCGCCAGCAGCCATAGGACAGGAGAAGAGACCCAGTACTTC. Protein product: CASSHRTGEETQYF.

This clonotype was recorded a few times. The rearrangement uses TRBV24-1 and TRBJ2-7; D possibly corresponds to TRBD1 (6 bases). There are 15 residues in the CDR3. Trimming pared 3 bases from V and 3 bases from J, leaving 14 bases between. Germline V gene lookup returns CDR1 KGHDR and CDR2 SFDVKD. Written as DNA, the CDR3 is TGTGCCACCAGTGATAGTGATACAGGGTTCTACGAGCAGTACTTC. It is translated as CATSDSDTGFYEQYF.

The gene calls are TRBV29-1 and TRBJ2-3; D assignment may be TRBD1 or TRBD2 (6 bases each). The CDR3 has 15 residues. Germline CDR1 reads SQVTM; CDR2 reads ANQGSEA. The germline V and J ends were trimmed by 1 base and 4 bases, with 15 bases remaining between them. DNA for the CDR3: TGCAGCGTTGAAGGCGGGACCAGGGGCCCAGATACGCAGTATTTT. Translation gives CSVEGGTRGPDTQYF.

The sample holds a few counts of this clonotype. The chain uses TRBV11-2 and TRBJ2-5, with D perhaps assigned TRBD1 or TRBD2 (6 bases each). Trimming cost V 4 bases and J 2 bases, with 14 bases left between them. This CDR3 is built from 15 residues. CDR1 and CDR2 (germline): SGHAT, FQNNGV. In DNA, the CDR3 is TGTGCCAGCAGCTCTACAGGGACTCGACAAGAGACCCAGTACTTC. Its translation is CASSSTGTRQETQYF.

The chain is built from TRBV11-2 and TRBJ2-7; TRBD2 might be the D (6 bases). The ends were cut back, 5 bases at V and 6 bases at J, with 8 bases in the middle. CDR3 size: 11 residues. CDR1 and CDR2 from the germline V gene are SGHAT and FQNNGV. The CDR3 loop reads CASSAGGEQYF. The CDR3 region has the DNA TGTGCCAGCAGCGCCGGGGGCGAGCAGTACTTC.

The chain combines TRBV29-1 with TRBJ2-7; maybe TRBD2 (5 bases). The ends were cut back, 4 bases at V and 0 bases at J, with 7 bases in the middle. Germline CDR1 reads SQVTM; CDR2 reads ANQGSEA. CDR3 length: 12 amino acids. The CDR3 here is CSVVRDSYEQYF. CDR3 in DNA: TGCAGCGTTGTCCGGGACTCCTACGAGCAGTACTTC.

Only a few counts were recorded for this clonotype. The rearrangement joins TRBV20-1 to TRBJ1-1, with D possibly TRBD1 on 5 matching bases. Germline V lookup: CDR1 DFQATT, CDR2 SNEGSKA (reference sequence). This CDR3 is 13 amino acids long. Trimming cost V 6 bases and J 7 bases, with 18 bases left between them. CDR3 region: CSAWDVSGGEAFF. In DNA form, the CDR3 reads TGCAGTGCGTGGGACGTCTCCGGGGGTGAAGCTTTCTTT.

The chain links TRBV10-2 to TRBJ2-7; 8 bases match TRBD2. The V and J ends lost 5 bases and 0 bases, in that order; junction bases with no gene match: 9. Germline V gives CDR1 WSHSY, CDR2 SAAADI. This CDR3 has 16 residues. The CDR3: CASSFPTSDTSYEQYF. CDR3 coding DNA: TGCGCCAGCAGTTTCCCGACTAGCGACACCTCCTACGAGCAGTACTTC.

The CDR3 is CASSPGRWEQYF. The CDR3, as DNA: TGTGCCAGCAGTCCCGGAAGGTGGGAGCAGTACTTC. The V gene is TRBV12-3 or TRBV12-4, the J gene TRBJ2-7; D gene uncertain. Trimming left V 5 bases short and J 7 bases short, with 12 bases between. This CDR3 region has 12 residues.

This clonotype was counted between two and nine times. The genes are TRBV29-1 and TRBJ2-1; 9 nucleotides align to TRBD1. Germline CDR1 SQVTM, CDR2 ANQGSEA. V shed 1 base and J 4 bases; nucleotides not matched to a gene: 11. The CDR3 spans 17 residues. CDR3 in amino acids: CSVEGHRGLSSYNEQFF. CDR3 in DNA: TGCAGCGTTGAAGGGCACAGGGGGCTTTCGTCTTACAATGAGCAGTTCTTC.

The rearrangement uses TRBV6-6 and TRBJ2-7, with TRBD1 matching 8 bases. The V gene end was trimmed by 4 bases and the J gene end by 6 bases; junction bases not matched to a gene: 8. The CDR3 extends over 14 amino acids. Germline V gives CDR1 MNHNY, CDR2 SVGAGI (reference sequence). The DNA for the CDR3 is TGTGCCAGCAGTTGGTCCGGACAGGGCCTCGAGCAGTACTTC. Its translation is CASSWSGQGLEQYF.